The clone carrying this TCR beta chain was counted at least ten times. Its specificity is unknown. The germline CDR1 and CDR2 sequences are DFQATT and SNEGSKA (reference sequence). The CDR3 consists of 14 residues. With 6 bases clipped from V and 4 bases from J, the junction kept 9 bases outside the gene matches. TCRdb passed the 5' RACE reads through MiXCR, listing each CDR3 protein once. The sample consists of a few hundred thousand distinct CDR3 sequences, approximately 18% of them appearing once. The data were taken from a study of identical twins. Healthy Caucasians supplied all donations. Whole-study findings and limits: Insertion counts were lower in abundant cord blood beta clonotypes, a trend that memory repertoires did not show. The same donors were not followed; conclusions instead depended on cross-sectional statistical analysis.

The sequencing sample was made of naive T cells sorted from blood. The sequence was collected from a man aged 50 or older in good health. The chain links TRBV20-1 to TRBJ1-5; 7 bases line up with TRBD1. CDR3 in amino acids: CSALVGTANQPQHF. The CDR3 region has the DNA TGCAGTGCCCTCGTGGGGACAGCTAATCAGCCCCAGCATTTT.